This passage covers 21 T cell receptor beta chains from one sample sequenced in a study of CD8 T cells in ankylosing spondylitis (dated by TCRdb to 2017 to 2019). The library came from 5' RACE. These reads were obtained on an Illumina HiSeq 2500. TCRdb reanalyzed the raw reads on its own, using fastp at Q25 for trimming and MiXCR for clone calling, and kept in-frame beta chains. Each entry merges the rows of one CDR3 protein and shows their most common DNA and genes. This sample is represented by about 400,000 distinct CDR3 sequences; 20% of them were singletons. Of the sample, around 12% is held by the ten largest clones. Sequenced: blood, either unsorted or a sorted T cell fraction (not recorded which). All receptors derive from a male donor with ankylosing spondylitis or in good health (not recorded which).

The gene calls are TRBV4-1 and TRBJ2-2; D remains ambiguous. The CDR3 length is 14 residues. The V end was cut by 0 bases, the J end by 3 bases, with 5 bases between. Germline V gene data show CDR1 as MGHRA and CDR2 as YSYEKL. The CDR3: CASSQDFDTGELFF. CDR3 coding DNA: TGCGCCAGCAGCCAAGATTTTGACACCGGGGAGCTGTTTTTT.

The CDR3 region has the DNA TGTGCCACCAGCAGGGTACCTAGCGGGCCCTCCTACAATGAGCAGTTCTTC. Translated, it gives CATSRVPSGPSYNEQFF. The rearrangement uses TRBV15 and TRBJ2-1; 8 bases line up with TRBD2. CDR3 size: 17 residues. Germline V lookup: CDR1 LNHNV, CDR2 YYDKDF (reference sequence). Trimming took 3 bases from V and 0 from J; bases not matched to a gene: 7.

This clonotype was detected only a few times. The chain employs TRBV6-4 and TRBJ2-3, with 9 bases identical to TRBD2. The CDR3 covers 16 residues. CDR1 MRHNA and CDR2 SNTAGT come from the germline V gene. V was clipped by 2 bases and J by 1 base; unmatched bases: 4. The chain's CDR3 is CASSDEAGGGTDTQYF. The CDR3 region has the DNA TGTGCCAGCAGTGACGAAGCGGGGGGTGGCACAGATACGCAGTATTTT.

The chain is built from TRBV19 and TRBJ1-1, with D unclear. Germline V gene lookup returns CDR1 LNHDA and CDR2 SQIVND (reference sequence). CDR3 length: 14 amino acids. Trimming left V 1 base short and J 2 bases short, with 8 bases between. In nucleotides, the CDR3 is TGTGCCAGTAGTATAGGCTACGTTAACACTGAAGCTTTCTTT. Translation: CASSIGYVNTEAFF. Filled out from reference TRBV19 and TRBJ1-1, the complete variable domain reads DGGITQSPKYLFRKEGQNVTLSCEQNLNHDAMYWYRQDPGQGLRLIYYSQIVNDFQKGDIAEGYSVSREKKESFPLTVTSAQKNPTAFYLCASSIGYVNTEAFFGQGTRLTVV.

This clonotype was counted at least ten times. The CDR3 DNA reads TGCGCCAGCAGCTCAACGGGGACACTTGGTACAGGGGCCTCCTACGAGCAGTACTTC. Encoded protein: CASSSTGTLGTGASYEQYF. The chain joins TRBV4-1 to TRBJ2-7; 7 nucleotides agree with TRBD1. Germline assignment: CDR1 MGHRA and CDR2 YSYEKL. The CDR3 runs 19 residues. V lost 5 bases and J lost 0; bases outside the gene matches: 19.

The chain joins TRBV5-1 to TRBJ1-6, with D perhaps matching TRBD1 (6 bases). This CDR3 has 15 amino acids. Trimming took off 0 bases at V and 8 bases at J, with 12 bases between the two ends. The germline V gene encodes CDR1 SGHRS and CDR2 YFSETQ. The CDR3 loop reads CASSLDRDLYSPLHF. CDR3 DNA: TGCGCCAGCAGCTTGGACAGGGACTTGTATTCACCCCTCCACTTT.

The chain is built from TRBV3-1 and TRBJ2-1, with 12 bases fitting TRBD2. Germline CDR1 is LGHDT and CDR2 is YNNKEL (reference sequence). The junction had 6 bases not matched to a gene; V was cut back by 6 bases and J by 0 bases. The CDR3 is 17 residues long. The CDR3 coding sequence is TGTGCCAGCAGTACTAGCGGGGGGACCAGCTCCTACAATGAGCAGTTCTTC. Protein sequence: CASSTSGGTSSYNEQFF.

The CDR3 region has the DNA TGTGCCACTTCCTCGGGGGGGGGCCGATACGAGCAGTTCTTC. Protein: CATSSGGGRYEQFF. This chain uses TRBV12-3 or TRBV12-4 with TRBJ2-1; TRBD2 agrees at 8 bases. The trim removed 10 bases at V and 10 bases at J, leaving 15 bases unmatched. The CDR3 spans 14 residues.

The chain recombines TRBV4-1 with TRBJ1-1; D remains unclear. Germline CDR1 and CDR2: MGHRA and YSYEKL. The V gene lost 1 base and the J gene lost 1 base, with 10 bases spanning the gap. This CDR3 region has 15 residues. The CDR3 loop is CASSQVRSTNTEAFF. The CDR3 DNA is TGCGCCAGCAGCCAAGTTAGGAGCACGAACACTGAAGCTTTCTTT.

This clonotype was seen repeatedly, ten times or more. CDR3 DNA: TGTGCCAGCAGTTTACTCACTAGCACAGATACGCAGTATTTT. It specifies CASSLLTSTDTQYF. This chain connects TRBV12-3 or TRBV12-4 to TRBJ2-3; unclear D gene. The CDR3 is made up of 14 amino acids. V was pared by 2 bases and J by 0 bases, with 6 bases between.

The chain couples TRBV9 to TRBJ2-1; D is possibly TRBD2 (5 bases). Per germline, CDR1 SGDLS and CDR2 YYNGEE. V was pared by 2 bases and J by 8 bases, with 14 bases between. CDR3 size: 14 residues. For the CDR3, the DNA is TGTGCCAGCAGCGTTATGGCTAGCATAGATGAGCAGTTCTTC. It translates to CASSVMASIDEQFF.

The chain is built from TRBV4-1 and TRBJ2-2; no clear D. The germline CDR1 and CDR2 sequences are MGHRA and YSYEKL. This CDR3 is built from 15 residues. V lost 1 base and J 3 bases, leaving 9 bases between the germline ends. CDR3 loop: CASSQVFPDTGELFF. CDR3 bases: TGCGCCAGCAGCCAAGTGTTCCCGGACACCGGGGAGCTGTTTTTT.

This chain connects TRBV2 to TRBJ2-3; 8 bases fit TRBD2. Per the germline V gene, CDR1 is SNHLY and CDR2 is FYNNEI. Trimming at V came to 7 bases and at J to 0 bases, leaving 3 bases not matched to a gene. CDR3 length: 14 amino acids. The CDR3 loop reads CASTLAGSTDTQYF. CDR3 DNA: TGTGCCAGCACCTTAGCGGGGAGCACAGATACGCAGTATTTT.

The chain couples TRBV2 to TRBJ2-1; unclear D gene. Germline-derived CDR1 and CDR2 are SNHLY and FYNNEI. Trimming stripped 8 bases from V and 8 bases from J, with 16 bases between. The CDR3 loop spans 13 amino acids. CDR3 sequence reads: CASGPAHWDEQFF. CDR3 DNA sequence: TGTGCCAGCGGACCGGCCCATTGGGATGAGCAGTTCTTC.

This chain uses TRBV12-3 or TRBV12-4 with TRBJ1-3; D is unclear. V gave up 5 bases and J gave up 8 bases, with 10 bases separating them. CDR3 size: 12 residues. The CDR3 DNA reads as TGTGCCAGCAGTACCCGCAGACACACCATATATTTT. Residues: CASSTRRHTIYF.

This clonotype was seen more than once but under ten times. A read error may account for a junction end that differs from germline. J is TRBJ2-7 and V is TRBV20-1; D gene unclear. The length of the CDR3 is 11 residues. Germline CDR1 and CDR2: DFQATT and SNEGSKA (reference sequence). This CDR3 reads CSAREWAEQYF. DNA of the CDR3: TGCAGTGCTCGAGAGTGGGCCGAGCAGTACTTC.

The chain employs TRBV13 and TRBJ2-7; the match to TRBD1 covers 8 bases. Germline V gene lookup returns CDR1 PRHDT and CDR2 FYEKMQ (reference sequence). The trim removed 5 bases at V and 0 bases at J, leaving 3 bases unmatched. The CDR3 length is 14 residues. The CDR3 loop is CASSTGQASYEQYF. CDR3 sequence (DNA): TGTGCCAGCAGCACGGGACAGGCCTCCTACGAGCAGTACTTC.

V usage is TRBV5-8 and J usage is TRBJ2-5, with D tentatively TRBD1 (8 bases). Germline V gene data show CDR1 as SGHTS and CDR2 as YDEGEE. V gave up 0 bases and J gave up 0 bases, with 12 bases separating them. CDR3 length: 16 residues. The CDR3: CASSLGTGGDQETQYF. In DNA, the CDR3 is TGTGCCAGCAGCTTGGGCACAGGGGGGGACCAAGAGACCCAGTACTTC. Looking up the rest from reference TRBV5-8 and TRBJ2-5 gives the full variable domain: EAGVTQSPTHLIKTRGQQATLRCSPISGHTSVYWYQQALGLGLQFLLWYDEGEERNRGNFPPRFSGRQFPNYSSELNVNALELEDSALYLCASSLGTGGDQETQYFGPGTRLLVL.

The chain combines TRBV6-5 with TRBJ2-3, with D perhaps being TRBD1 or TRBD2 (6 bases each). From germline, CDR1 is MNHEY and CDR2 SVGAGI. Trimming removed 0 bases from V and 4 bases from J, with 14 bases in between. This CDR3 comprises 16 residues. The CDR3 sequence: CASSYSSGGPADTQYF. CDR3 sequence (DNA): TGTGCCAGCAGTTACTCGAGTGGGGGGCCAGCAGATACGCAGTATTTT.

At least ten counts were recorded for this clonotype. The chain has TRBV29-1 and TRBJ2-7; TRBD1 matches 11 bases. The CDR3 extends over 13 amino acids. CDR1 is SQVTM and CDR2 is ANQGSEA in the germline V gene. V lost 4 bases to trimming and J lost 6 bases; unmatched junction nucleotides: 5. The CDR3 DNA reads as TGCAGCGTTGTCGGGACAGGGGGTGTCGAGCAGTACTTC. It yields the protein CSVVGTGGVEQYF.

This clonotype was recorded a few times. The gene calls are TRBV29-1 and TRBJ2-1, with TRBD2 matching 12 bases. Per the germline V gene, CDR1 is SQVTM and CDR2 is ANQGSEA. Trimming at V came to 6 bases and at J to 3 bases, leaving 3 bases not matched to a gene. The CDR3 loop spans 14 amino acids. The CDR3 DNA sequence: TGCAGCGTGTTACTAGCGGGGGGCTACAATGAGCAGTTCTTC. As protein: CSVLLAGGYNEQFF.